The entry that follows covers one T cell receptor beta chain sequence. The antigen is undetermined. Profiled with immunoSEQ multiplex PCR; TCRdb holds only in-frame clones, not every one. The sample lists 150,000 to 180,000 clones, more than 75% seen once, with about a tenth in the top ten. This CDR3 comprises 14 residues. Unmatched junction bases numbered 4, after V lost 2 bases and J lost 6 bases. The germline V gene encodes CDR1 MGHDK and CDR2 SYGVNS. These data come from a study of T cell responses to AZD1222 COVID-19 vaccine. Overall study findings and caveats: White British people made up most donors, females outnumbered males, and clonal diversity was possibly underestimated. The study reported that nearly half of spike-specific TCRs target unmutated variant regions. Researchers report vaccine-associated CD4 TCRs spanning spike, with dominance at 160-218 and 743-854.

The clonotype was recovered from an adult who received the AZD1222 COVID-19 vaccine. This chain uses TRBV25-1 with TRBJ2-1; 7 nucleotides match TRBD2. The sequences come from peripheral blood, collected 28 days after the second AZD1222 dose. CDR3 loop: CASSEGLVLNEQFF. CDR3 coding DNA: TGTGCCAGCAGTGAAGGACTAGTGCTCAATGAGCAGTTCTTC.